This TCR beta chain originates from a study of T cell responses to AZD1222 COVID-19 vaccine (dated by TCRdb to about 2021). At the level of the whole study: A total of around 240 trial participants underwent TCR sequencing, of whom nearly 210 had received two doses of AZD1222 and about 25 had received two doses of the MenACWY control vaccine. Enrollment into the trials was organized by age into subgroups of 18-55, 56-69 and 70-plus years, and those subgroups contained approximately 160, 26 and 62 TCR-sequenced participants, respectively. Summary of the overall study and its limitations: Spike-specific TCR breadth and depth rose significantly after two AZD1222 doses compared with day 0 and with MenACWY recipients. Conclusions about previously exposed vaccinees were limited because only six AZD1222 recipients were SARS-CoV-2 seropositive at baseline. In the small 56-69-year group, the increase in depth fell short of significance, most likely because of low power. Participants were mostly white British and included more females than males, and it was suggested by the authors that clonal diversity may have been underestimated. Nearly half of unique spike-specific TCRs reportedly recognized epitopes outside regions mutated in the B.1.351 and B.1.1.7 variants. No day 14 peak-response samples were available, so repertoires were characterized only after the peak T cell response. The whole spike protein was spanned by vaccine-associated CD4 TCRs, and dominant responses were seen in regions 160-218 and 743-854.

The CDR3 regions of human TCRbeta chains were analyzed by immunosequencing. In the original analysis: TCRs in the repertoires were compared against a reference library of SARS-CoV-2-specific TCRs that had been generated with the MIRA antigen-specificity platform. Breadth was defined as the fraction of unique TCRs that were SARS-CoV-2-associated, and depth was defined as the fraction of total T cells that were SARS-CoV-2-associated. Using the MIRA data, each spike-specific TCR was assigned both to the spike region to which the TCR was reactive and to a CD4 or CD8 class. Log10-transformed breadth and depth values were compared by one-way ANOVA with Sidak's multiple comparisons tests. Entries here come from immuneACCESS through TCRdb and include only in-frame sequences with V and J called. Some clones fail to appear in such tables; in the studies checked, an unresolved V gene covers under half of the shortfall, and the cause of the remainder is unknown. From that table come the V and J calls and clone size; the DNA was used to work out D and trimming. This sample gives approximately 140,000 clones in total; about 89% of them show up just once. Jointly, the top ten make up 7.5% to 9.5% of the sample.

The CDR3, cysteine through phenylalanine, is 16 amino acids long. Just CDR3 DNA is preserved here, 48 bases in frame from base 1. Reading the germline V gene gives CDR1 MDHEN and CDR2 SYDVKM. V lost 7 bases and J lost 5 bases, and the count of bases not matched to a germline gene is 9. Comments on this clone: Its target antigen remains unknown. Base qualities are not recorded, but no much larger clone differs from it by a single base.

Interpreted using the paper, the time point label stands for: about 28 days (+/-7) after the second vaccine dose. The meaning of the sample's treatment or condition label: meningococcal conjugate vaccine given as trial control. Samples from vaccinated people were obtained from the UK trials COV001 and COV002, which included a single-blind randomized controlled phase 2/3 trial of AZD1222 (ChAdOx1 nCoV-19) in healthy adults. Trial participant PBMC samples were collected at day 0 and day 28 after the second dose for TCRbeta chain sequencing. This receptor was identified in an adult who received the MenACWY meningococcal vaccine as a control. The input for sequencing was peripheral blood, taken 28 days after the second dose of the MenACWY control vaccine. Rearrangement joined TRBV28 to TRBJ1-6; TRBD1 aligns with 9 central bases. The encoded CDR3 is CASTTVGQGHNSPLHF. The nucleotide sequence reads as follows: TGTGCCAGCACCACCGTGGGACAGGGCCATAATTCACCCCTCCACTTT.